Following are 21 T cell receptor beta chains from one sample sequenced in a study of T cells in Graves' hyperthyroidism and ophthalmopathy. Template material for amplifying TCR beta CDR3 regions consisted of RNA transcripts. TCR CDR3 regions were first amplified by RT-PCR with HTBI primers. One entry per CDR3 protein, called by TCRdb with MiXCR from the multiplex PCR reads. The sample has 300,000 to 450,000 distinct CDR3 sequences, roughly 17% seen once. The sequenced sample was blood. These receptors were collected from a woman aged 30 to 39 with Graves' hyperthyroidism that later progressed to Graves' ophthalmopathy.

This clonotype was detected ten times or more. The rearrangement uses TRBV9 and TRBJ2-7; D not certain. Germline V gene data show CDR1 as SGDLS and CDR2 as YYNGEE. The V gene lost 4 bases and the J gene lost 6 bases, with 17 bases spanning the gap. CDR3 length: 14 amino acids. The DNA of the CDR3 is TGTGCCAGCAGCCCAACGGACGTTGGACGCGAGCAGTACTTC. Its protein is CASSPTDVGREQYF.

There are many counts of this clonotype. CDR3 nucleotide sequence: TGTGCCAGCAGCTTGGCCGCGGAGGGGTTCAACAATGAGCAGTTCTTC. Residues: CASSLAAEGFNNEQFF. This chain links TRBV5-8 with TRBJ2-1, with D perhaps TRBD2 (6 bases). CDR3 size: 16 residues. V gave up 0 bases and J gave up 5 bases, with 15 bases separating them. The germline gives CDR1 SGHTS, CDR2 YDEGEE.

In DNA form, the CDR3 reads TGCAGTGCTAGTCCCGTAGCAGTAGCGGCAGAGACCCAGTACTTC. Translated: CSASPVAVAAETQYF. This chain connects TRBV20-1 to TRBJ2-5, with D possibly being TRBD2 (6 bases). The V end was cut by 3 bases, the J end by 4 bases, with 18 bases between. The CDR3 loop spans 15 amino acids. Germline CDR1 reads DFQATT; CDR2 reads SNEGSKA (reference sequence).

This clonotype occurred many times. The chain links TRBV9 to TRBJ2-2; no definite D call. Trimming cost V 5 bases and J 4 bases, with 15 bases left between them. The CDR3 spans 15 residues. From germline, CDR1 is SGDLS and CDR2 YYNGEE. The CDR3 is CASSLTPQVTGELFF. In nucleotides, the CDR3 is TGTGCCAGCAGTTTGACTCCTCAGGTCACCGGGGAGCTGTTTTTT. Full variable domain (remainder filled in from reference TRBV9 and TRBJ2-2): DSGVTQTPKHLITATGQRVTLRCSPRSGDLSVYWYQQSLDQGLQFLIQYYNGEERAKGNILERFSAQQFPDLHSELNLSSLELGDSALYFCASSLTPQVTGELFFGEGSRLTVL.

This clonotype showed up many times. This sequence joins TRBV3-1 and TRBJ1-4; D is perhaps TRBD1 (5 bases). The CDR3 has 14 residues. Trimming pared 6 bases from V and 4 bases from J, leaving 12 bases between. CDR1 is LGHDT, CDR2 YNNKEL, per germline (reference sequence). For the CDR3, the DNA is TGTGCCAGCAGTCGGGACGGCCTTAATGAAAAACTGTTTTTT. Encoded protein: CASSRDGLNEKLFF.

This clonotype was observed at least ten times. The V gene is TRBV7-9, the J gene TRBJ1-3, with 9 positions matching TRBD1. Germline values: CDR1 SEHNR, CDR2 FQNEAQ (reference sequence). The CDR3 consists of 17 residues. V lost 1 base, J lost 0 bases, and 4 bases stayed unmatched. The CDR3 bases are TGTGCCAGCAGCTTAGGTACAGGGGGCCTCTCTGGAAACACCATATATTTT. Its translation: CASSLGTGGLSGNTIYF.

This clonotype appeared many times. This chain's CDR3 is CASSLRYEQYF. The CDR3 DNA reads TGTGCCAGCAGTTTAAGGTACGAGCAGTACTTC. V is TRBV28 and J is TRBJ2-7; D is undetermined. The CDR3 is 11 amino acids. CDR1 is MDHEN, CDR2 SYDVKM, per germline. V lost 2 bases, J lost 4 bases, and 3 bases lay in between.

The chain has TRBV6-5 and TRBJ2-2, with a tentative D call TRBD1 (5 bases). The germline V gene has CDR1 MNHEY and CDR2 SVGAGI. Trimming shortened V by 2 bases and J by 4 bases, and 11 bases separated the two germline ends. The CDR3 consists of 15 residues. The CDR3 sequence: CASSYPGQGTGELFF. CDR3 DNA sequence: TGTGCCAGCAGTTACCCCGGTCAGGGCACCGGGGAGCTGTTTTTT.

The chain carries TRBV27 and TRBJ1-6; tentatively, D is TRBD1 (6 bases). The germline V gene has CDR1 MNHEY and CDR2 SMNVEV (reference sequence). V lost 5 bases, J lost 6 bases, and 11 bases lay in between. The CDR3 runs 14 residues. CDR3 coding DNA: TGTGCCAGCAGTATAACAGGGATTAATTCACCCCTCCACTTT. Protein product: CASSITGINSPLHF.

V usage is TRBV7-3 and J usage is TRBJ1-1; no definite D call. Germline V lookup: CDR1 SGHTA, CDR2 FQGTGA. The V end lost 1 base, the J end lost 1 base, and 10 bases lay between the germline ends. CDR3 length: 15 amino acids. CDR3 DNA: TGTGCCAGCAGCTTAAGTTGGGGTTCGAACACTGAAGCTTTCTTT. Residues: CASSLSWGSNTEAFF.

Ten or more counts support this clonotype. V and J are TRBV20-1 and TRBJ2-1, with D tentatively TRBD2 (6 bases). The germline gives CDR1 DFQATT, CDR2 SNEGSKA (reference sequence). The V and J ends lost 4 bases and 3 bases respectively, with 13 bases between them. CDR3 length: 14 amino acids. In nucleotides, the CDR3 is TGCAGTGCTACCGGGACTTATAACTACAATGAGCAGTTCTTC. It yields the protein CSATGTYNYNEQFF.

There are many counts of this clonotype. The J gene is TRBJ2-3, the V gene TRBV6-1, with D uncertain. V lost 5 bases, J lost 2 bases, and 8 bases lay in between. Germline V lookup: CDR1 MNHNS, CDR2 SASEGT. The CDR3 totals 13 residues. The CDR3: CASSRTDTDTQYF. For the CDR3, the DNA is TGTGCCAGCAGTAGGACCGACACAGATACGCAGTATTTT.

Ten or more counts support this clonotype. V is TRBV14 and J is TRBJ1-2, with 9 bases lining up with TRBD1. The CDR3 has 15 residues. V shed 6 bases and J 4 bases; nucleotides not matched to a gene: 9. The germline gives CDR1 SGHDN, CDR2 FVKESK. CDR3 sequence reads: CASSNRGRKTYGYTF. In nucleotides, the CDR3 is TGTGCCAGCAGTAACAGGGGGCGTAAGACCTATGGCTACACCTTC.

The V and J genes are TRBV11-3 and TRBJ2-1; 8 bases are shared with TRBD2. Germline CDR1 reads SGHNT; CDR2 reads YENEEA. The CDR3 is 16 amino acids. The V and J ends lost 1 base and 0 bases, in that order; junction bases with no gene match: 2. Here the CDR3 reads CASSLGAGGSYNEQFF. DNA for the CDR3: TGTGCCAGCAGCTTAGGGGCGGGGGGCTCCTACAATGAGCAGTTCTTC.

The V gene is TRBV25-1, the J gene TRBJ1-2; D unclear. Germline V CDR1 and CDR2: MGHDK, SYGVNS. This CDR3 spans 13 amino acids. V lost 2 bases to trimming and J lost 2 bases, with 6 bases between them. CDR3 sequence reads: CASSEIGNYGYTF. The CDR3 DNA reads as TGTGCCAGCAGTGAAATAGGAAACTATGGCTACACCTTC.

The V gene is TRBV2, the J gene TRBJ1-1; D is possibly TRBD1 (5 bases). Trimming removed 7 bases at V and 2 bases at J, with 14 bases between. This CDR3 spans 14 amino acids. Germline assignment: CDR1 SNHLY and CDR2 FYNNEI. CDR3: CASTSQGSNTEAFF. The CDR3 bases are TGTGCCAGCACTTCGCAGGGTAGTAACACTGAAGCTTTCTTT.

This clonotype was seen many times. The genes are TRBV12-3 or TRBV12-4 and TRBJ2-5; 8 bases align to TRBD2. The CDR3 has 14 amino acids. V shed 5 bases, J shed 5 bases, and the junction held 7 bases outside the gene matches. CDR3 DNA sequence: TGTGCCAGCAGTCAAAGCGGGAGTAGGGAGACCCAGTACTTC. Translated: CASSQSGSRETQYF.

This clonotype occurred many times. The rearrangement uses TRBV3-1 and TRBJ1-2; D uncertain. With 1 base removed from V and 8 bases from J, the gap between germline ends came to 20 bases. CDR3 length: 16 amino acids. CDR1 and CDR2 (germline): LGHDT, YNNKEL (reference sequence). CDR3 loop: CASSQGNAFLARGYTF. The DNA for the CDR3 is TGTGCCAGCAGCCAAGGGAATGCCTTCTTAGCTAGGGGCTACACCTTC.

Only a few counts were recorded for this clonotype. The chain is built from TRBV7-9 and TRBJ1-2, with 7 positions matching TRBD1. V shed 0 bases, J shed 7 bases, and the junction held 8 bases outside the gene matches. This CDR3 spans 15 amino acids. Germline CDR1 SEHNR, CDR2 FQNEAQ (reference sequence). Here the CDR3 reads CASSLATGALSGYTF. The DNA of the CDR3 is TGTGCCAGCAGCTTAGCAACAGGGGCTTTGAGTGGCTACACCTTC.

This clonotype was detected many times. This chain links TRBV28 with TRBJ1-6; D is perhaps TRBD1 (6 bases). Germline CDR1 is MDHEN and CDR2 is SYDVKM. Deletions cut 6 bases from V and 6 bases from J, with 21 bases between. The CDR3 runs 17 residues. CDR3 protein: CASRSRVGGAFNSPLHF. The CDR3 nucleotides are TGTGCCAGCAGATCGCGCGTCGGGGGGGCGTTTAATTCACCCCTCCACTTT.

This clonotype was seen many times. V gene TRBV9 combines with J gene TRBJ1-1, with D unresolved. This CDR3 spans 13 amino acids. Germline assignment: CDR1 SGDLS and CDR2 YYNGEE. V dropped 0 bases and J dropped 11 bases, with 14 bases sitting between them. The CDR3 region has the DNA TGTGCCAGCAGCGTAGAGGGCCCTGGGAGGGCTTTCTTT. This translates into CASSVEGPGRAFF.